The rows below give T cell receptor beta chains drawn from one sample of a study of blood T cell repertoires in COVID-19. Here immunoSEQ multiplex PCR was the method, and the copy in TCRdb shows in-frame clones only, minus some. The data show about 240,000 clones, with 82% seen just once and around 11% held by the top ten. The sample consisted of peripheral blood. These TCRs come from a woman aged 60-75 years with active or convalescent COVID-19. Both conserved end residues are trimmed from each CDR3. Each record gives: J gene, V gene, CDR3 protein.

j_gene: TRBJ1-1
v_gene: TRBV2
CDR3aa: ASSERGSSGEAF

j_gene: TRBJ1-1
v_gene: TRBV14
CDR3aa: ASSQGTSPYLNTEAF

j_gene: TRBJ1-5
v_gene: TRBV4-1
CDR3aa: ASSPPYREGLNQPQH

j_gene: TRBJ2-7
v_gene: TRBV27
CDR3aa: ASRPGQGVGEQY

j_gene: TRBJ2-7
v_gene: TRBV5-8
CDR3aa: ASSLGGGGYEQY

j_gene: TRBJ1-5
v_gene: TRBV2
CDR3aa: ASLDRGPNQPQH

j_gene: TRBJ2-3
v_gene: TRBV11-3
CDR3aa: ASSLGGAGGPFTDTQY

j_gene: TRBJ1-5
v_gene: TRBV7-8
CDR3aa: ASSWAENQPQH

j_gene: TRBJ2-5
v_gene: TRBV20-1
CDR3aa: SASRLPGLALTQY

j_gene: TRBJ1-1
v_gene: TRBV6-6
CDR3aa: ASSINRDEAF

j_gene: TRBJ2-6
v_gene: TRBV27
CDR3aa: ASSSVLAGFLSGANVLT

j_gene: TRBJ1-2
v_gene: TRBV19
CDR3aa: ASSPVTGVHYGYT

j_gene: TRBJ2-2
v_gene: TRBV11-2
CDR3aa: ASSLRGVSNTGELF

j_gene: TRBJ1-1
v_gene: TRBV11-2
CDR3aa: ASSFTGGDTEAF

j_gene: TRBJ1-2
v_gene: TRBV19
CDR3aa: ASSISGTGAPLGGYT

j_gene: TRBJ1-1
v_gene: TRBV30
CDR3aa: AWSVKGVNTEAF

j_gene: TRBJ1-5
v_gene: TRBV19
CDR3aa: ASSPHHTGGGNQPQH

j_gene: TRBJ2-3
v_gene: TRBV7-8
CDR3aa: ASSYPSGGVSDTQY

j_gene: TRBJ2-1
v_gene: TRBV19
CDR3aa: ASGITSGAYNEQF

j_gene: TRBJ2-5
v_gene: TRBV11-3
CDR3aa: ASSLGGTGRLQETQY

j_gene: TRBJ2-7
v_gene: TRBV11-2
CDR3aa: ASSGLRQGDPYEQY

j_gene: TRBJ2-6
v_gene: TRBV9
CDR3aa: ASSVARAGIPSGANVLT

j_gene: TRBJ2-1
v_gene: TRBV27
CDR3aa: ASSIRDGGNEQF

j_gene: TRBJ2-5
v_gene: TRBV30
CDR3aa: AWRRGGALETQY

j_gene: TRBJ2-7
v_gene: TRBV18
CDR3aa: ASSPSGGIPEQY

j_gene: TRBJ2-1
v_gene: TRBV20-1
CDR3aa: SAQRGGEQF

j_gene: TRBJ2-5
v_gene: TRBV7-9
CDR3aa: ASSLRLAGVETQY

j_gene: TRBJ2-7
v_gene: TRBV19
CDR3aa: ASSIVFTTYEQY

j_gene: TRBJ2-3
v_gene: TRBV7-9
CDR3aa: ASSRRQDPRDTQY

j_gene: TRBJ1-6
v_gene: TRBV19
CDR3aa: ASSVPGESPLH

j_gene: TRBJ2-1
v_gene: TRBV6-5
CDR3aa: ASSPRDSFYNEQF

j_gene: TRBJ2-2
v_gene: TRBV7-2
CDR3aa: ASTLIYDTGELF

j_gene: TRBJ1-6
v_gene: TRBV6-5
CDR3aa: ATQAYNSPLH

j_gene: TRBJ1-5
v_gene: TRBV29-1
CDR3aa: SAPCLTPFPSNQPQH

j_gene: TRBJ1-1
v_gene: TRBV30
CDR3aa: AWRYGSNTEAF

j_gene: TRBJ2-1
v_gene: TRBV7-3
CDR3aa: ASSWTGNNEQF

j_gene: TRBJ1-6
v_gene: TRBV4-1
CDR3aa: ASSQVSGGTSPLH